This TCR beta chain was recovered during a study of T cell repertoires in cytomegalovirus infection (dated by TCRdb to the late 2010s). Regarding the study in general: Peptide stimulations targeted recently identified HLA-C-restricted CMV epitopes, whose presentation resists viral immunomodulation, together with well-studied HLA-B-restricted epitopes. Donor HLA type was relevant to the analysis, because carriage of CMV infection together with the matching HLA type was indicated by public TCR beta signatures. Summary of the overall study and its limitations: Cumulative frequency of public TCR beta family members discriminated carriers of CMV infection plus the relevant HLA type in this cohort and an independent roughly 330-donor cohort. The ex vivo response was dominated by HLA-C-restricted CMV-specific TCR beta clonotypes, which also provided the single most frequent clonotype in two of eight donors.

CDR1 LNHNV and CDR2 YYDKDF are derived from the germline V gene (reference sequence). V lost 6 bases and J lost 8 bases; the stretch between them is 24 bases long. CDR3 length: 16 amino acids, cysteine to phenylalanine. Just the 48-base CDR3 DNA is kept, in frame starting at base 1. The treatment or condition label of this sample denotes: in vitro stimulation with specific CMV peptide epitopes to enrich CMV-specific T cells. The instrument given in TCRdb is Illumina HiSeq 1500. Using fastp at Q25 and MiXCR, TCRdb reprocessed the public reads and kept productive beta chains. Rows with a matching CDR3 protein are joined into one entry that keeps the most common DNA and genes. For this sample there are some 800,000 distinct CDR3 sequences; about 33% appear just once. The ten largest make up approximately 13% of the sample. The sample holds a few counts of this clonotype. What this receptor recognizes is not known. No base quality values were provided; no much bigger clone lies one nucleotide off.

The V and J segments used are TRBV15 and TRBJ2-3, with a weak D call of TRBD2 (5 bases match). The TCR comes from a human donor in good health (CMV status not recorded). Some clones in this sample may be carry-over from other donors' samples. Sequencing was performed on cultured CD8+ T cells from PBMCs, taken from culture after CMV antigen stimulation. The bases are TGTGCCACCAGAGAATTCCGGGAAAATCAAACCCGTACGCAGTATTTT. It is translated as CATREFRENQTRTQYF.